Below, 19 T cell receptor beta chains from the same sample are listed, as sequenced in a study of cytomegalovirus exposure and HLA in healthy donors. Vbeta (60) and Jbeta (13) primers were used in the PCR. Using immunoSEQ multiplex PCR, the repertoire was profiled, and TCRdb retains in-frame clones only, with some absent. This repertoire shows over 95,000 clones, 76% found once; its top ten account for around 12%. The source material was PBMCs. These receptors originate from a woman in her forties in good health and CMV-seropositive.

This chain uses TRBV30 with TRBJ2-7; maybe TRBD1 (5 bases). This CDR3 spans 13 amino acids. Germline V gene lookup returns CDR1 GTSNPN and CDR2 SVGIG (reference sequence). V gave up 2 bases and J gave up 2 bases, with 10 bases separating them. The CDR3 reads CAWSSQDPYEQYF. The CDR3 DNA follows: TGTGCCTGGAGTTCACAGGACCCCTACGAGCAGTACTTC.

The CDR3 bases are TGTGCCAGCACCCAGACAGGACCATCGGTCGAAAAACTGTTTTTT. The encoded protein is CASTQTGPSVEKLFF. The chain links TRBV25-1 to TRBJ1-4; weak D call: TRBD1 (6 bases). CDR1 is MGHDK, CDR2 SYGVNS, per germline. V lost 7 bases to trimming and J lost 8 bases, with 20 bases between them. The CDR3 is made up of 15 amino acids.

CDR3: CASSYSQGSYDEQYF. In nucleotides, the CDR3 is TGTGCCAGCAGTTACTCACAGGGATCTTACGACGAGCAGTACTTC. The rearrangement uses TRBV6-5 and TRBJ2-7; weak D call: TRBD1 (6 bases). This CDR3 is built from 15 residues. Trimming left V 0 bases short and J 5 bases short, with 14 bases between. Germline V lookup: CDR1 MNHEY, CDR2 SVGAGI.

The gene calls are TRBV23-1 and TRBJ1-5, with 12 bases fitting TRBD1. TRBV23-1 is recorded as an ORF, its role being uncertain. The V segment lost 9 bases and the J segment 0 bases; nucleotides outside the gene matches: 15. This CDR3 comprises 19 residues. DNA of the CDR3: TGCGCCAGTAATTACCCCCGGGACAGGGGGCCTTATAGCAATCAGCCCCAGCATTTT. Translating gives CASNYPRDRGPYSNQPQHF.

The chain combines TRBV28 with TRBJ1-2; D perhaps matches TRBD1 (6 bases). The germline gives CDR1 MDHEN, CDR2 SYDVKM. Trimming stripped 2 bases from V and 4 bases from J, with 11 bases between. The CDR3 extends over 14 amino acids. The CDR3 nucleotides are TGTGCCAGCAGTTTAGCGGCAGGGGTCTATGGCTACACCTTC. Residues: CASSLAAGVYGYTF.

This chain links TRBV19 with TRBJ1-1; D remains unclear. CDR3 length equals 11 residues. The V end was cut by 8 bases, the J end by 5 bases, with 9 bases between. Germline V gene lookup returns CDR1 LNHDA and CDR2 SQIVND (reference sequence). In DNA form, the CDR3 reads TGTGCCAGTCTTGCCAGGACTGAAGCTTTCTTT. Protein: CASLARTEAFF.

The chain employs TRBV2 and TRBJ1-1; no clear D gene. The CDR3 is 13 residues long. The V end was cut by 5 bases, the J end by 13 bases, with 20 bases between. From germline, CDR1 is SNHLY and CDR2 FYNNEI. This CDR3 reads CASSPSGIPFDFF. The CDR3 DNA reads TGTGCCAGCAGTCCCTCGGGAATCCCCTTCGATTTCTTT.

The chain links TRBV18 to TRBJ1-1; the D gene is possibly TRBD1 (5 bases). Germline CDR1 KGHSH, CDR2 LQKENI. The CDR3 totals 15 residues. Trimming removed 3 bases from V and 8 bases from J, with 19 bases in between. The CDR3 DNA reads TGTGCCAGCTCACCTCGAGGGACTACTGAGGAGGAAGCTTTCTTT. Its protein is CASSPRGTTEEEAFF.

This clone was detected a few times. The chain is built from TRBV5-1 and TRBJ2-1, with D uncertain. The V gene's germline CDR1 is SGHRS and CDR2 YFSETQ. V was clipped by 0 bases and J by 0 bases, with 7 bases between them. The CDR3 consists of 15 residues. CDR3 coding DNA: TGCGCCAGCAGCTTGGCCGGTAGCTCCTACAATGAGCAGTTCTTC. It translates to CASSLAGSSYNEQFF.

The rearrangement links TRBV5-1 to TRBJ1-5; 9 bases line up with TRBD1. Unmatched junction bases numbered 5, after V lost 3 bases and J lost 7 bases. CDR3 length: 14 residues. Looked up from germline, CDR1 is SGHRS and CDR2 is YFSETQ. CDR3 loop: CASSSTGGEQPQHF. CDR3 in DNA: TGCGCCAGCAGCTCTACAGGGGGCGAACAGCCCCAGCATTTT.

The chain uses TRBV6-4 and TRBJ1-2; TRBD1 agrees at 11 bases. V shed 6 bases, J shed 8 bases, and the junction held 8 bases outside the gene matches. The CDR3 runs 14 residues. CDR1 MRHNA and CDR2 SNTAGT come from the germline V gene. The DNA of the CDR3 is TGTGCCAGCAGCTATCCGGGACAGGGGGGCGGCTACACCTTC. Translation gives CASSYPGQGGGYTF.

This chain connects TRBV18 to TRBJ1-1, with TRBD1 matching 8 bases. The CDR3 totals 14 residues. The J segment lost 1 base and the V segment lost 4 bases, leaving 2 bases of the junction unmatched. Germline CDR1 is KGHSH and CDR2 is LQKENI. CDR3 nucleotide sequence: TGTGCCAGCTCACTGGGACAGGAGAACACTGAAGCTTTCTTT. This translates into CASSLGQENTEAFF.

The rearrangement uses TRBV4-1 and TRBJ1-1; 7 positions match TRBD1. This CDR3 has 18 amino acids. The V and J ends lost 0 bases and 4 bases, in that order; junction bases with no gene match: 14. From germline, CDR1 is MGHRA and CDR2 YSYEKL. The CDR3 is CASSQDRTGGGRFTEAFF. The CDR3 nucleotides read TGCGCCAGCAGCCAAGATCGGACAGGTGGTGGCAGGTTCACTGAAGCTTTCTTT.

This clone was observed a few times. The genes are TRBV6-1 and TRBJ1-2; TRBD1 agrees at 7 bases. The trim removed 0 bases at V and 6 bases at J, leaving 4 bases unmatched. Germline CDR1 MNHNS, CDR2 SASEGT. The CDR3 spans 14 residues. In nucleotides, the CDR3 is TGTGCCAGCAGTGAAGCAGGAGGGGGCAATGGCTACACCTTC. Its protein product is CASSEAGGGNGYTF.

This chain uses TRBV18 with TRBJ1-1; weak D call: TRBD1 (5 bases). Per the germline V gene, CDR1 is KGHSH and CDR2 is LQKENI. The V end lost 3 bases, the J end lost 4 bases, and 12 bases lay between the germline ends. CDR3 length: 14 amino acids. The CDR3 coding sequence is TGTGCCAGCTCACCCTCCAGGGTAGGCACTGAAGCTTTCTTT. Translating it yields CASSPSRVGTEAFF.

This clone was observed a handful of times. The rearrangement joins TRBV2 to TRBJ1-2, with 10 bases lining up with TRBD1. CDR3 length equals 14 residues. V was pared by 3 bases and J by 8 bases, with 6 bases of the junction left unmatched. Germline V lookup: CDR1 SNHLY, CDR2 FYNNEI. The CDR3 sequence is CASSEAGQGRGYTF. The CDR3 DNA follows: TGTGCCAGCAGTGAGGCGGGACAGGGGAGAGGCTACACCTTC.

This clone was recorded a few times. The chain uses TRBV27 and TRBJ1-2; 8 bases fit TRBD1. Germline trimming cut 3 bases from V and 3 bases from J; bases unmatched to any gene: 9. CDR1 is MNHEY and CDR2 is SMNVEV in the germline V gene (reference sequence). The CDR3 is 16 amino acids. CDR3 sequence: CASSLTGAGADYGYTF. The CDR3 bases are TGTGCCAGCAGTTTGACAGGGGCAGGCGCGGACTATGGCTACACCTTC.

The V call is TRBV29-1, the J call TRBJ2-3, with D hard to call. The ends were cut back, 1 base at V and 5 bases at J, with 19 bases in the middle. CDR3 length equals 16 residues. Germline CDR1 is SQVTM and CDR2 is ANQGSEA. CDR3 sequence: CSVEGWLGETIDTQYF. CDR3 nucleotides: TGCAGCGTTGAAGGTTGGCTAGGTGAGACGATAGATACGCAGTATTTT.

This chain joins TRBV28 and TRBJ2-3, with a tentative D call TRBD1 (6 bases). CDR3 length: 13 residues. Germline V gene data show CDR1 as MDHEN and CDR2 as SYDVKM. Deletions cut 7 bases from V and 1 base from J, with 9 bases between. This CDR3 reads CASKGGGTDTQYF. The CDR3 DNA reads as TGTGCCAGCAAAGGGGGAGGCACAGATACGCAGTATTTT.